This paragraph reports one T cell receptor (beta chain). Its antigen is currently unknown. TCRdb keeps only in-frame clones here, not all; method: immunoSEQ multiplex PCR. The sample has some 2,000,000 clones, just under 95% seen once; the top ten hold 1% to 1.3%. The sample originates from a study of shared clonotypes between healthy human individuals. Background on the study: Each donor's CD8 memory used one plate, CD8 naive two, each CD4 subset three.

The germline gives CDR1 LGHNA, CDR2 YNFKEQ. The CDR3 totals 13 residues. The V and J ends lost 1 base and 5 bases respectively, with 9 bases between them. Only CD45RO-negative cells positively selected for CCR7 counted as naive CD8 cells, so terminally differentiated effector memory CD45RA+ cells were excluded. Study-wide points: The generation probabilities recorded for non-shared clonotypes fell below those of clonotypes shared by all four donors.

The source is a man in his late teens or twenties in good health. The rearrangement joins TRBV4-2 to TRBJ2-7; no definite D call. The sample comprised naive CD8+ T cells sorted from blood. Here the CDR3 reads CASSQVGKHEQYF. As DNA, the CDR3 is TGTGCCAGCAGCCAAGTAGGGAAGCACGAGCAGTACTTC.